The text below deals with one TCR beta chain. The target antigen is unknown. Samples underwent the assay at deep level. Clones were read by immunoSEQ multiplex PCR, and TCRdb kept only the in-frame ones, dropping some. The sample has more than 2 million clones; approximately 92% are singletons. The data were taken from a study of shared clonotypes between healthy human individuals. CD45RO-negative cells were positively selected for CCR7, leaving out terminally differentiated effector memory CD45RA+ cells. Germline loops: CDR1 MNHEY, CDR2 SMNVEV (reference sequence). The CDR3 loop spans 13 amino acids. Trimming pared 0 bases from V and 7 bases from J, leaving 10 bases between. Findings of the study overall: Richness estimates generally favored naive over memory subsets.

The sequencing input was naive CD8+ T cells from PBMCs. This clonotype originated in a man aged 18 to 30 in good health. Some clones in this sample may be carry-over from other donors' samples. V is TRBV27 and J is TRBJ2-7, with D hard to call. The CDR3 DNA is TGTGCCAGCAGTTTATCGGCCCGGTGGGAGCAGTACTTC. As protein: CASSLSARWEQYF.